The 9 T cell receptor beta chains reported below all come from one sample, sequenced in a study of blood T cells in healthy people across ages. For the second PCR, which ran for about 6 to 11 cycles, a sample-barcoded 5' primer and a J-beta primer mix were used. Each CDR3 protein gets one entry after TCRdb re-called the 5' RACE reads with MiXCR. This sample has about 680,000 distinct CDR3 sequences, with more than 40% found just once. The sample was blood. These TCRs come from an older woman in good health.

The chain links TRBV7-8 to TRBJ2-1, with TRBD2 matching 9 bases. CDR1 is SGHVS, CDR2 FQNEAQ, per germline. The CDR3 extends over 15 amino acids. The junction had 10 bases not matched to a gene; V was cut back by 1 base and J by 12 bases. The CDR3 region has the DNA TGTGCCAGCAGCTTAGAGCCTAGCGGGATTTTCGGGCAGTTCTTC. It yields the protein CASSLEPSGIFGQFF.

At least ten counts were recorded for this clonotype. The chain has TRBV20-1 and TRBJ2-4; D might be TRBD2 (5 bases). The CDR3 spans 15 residues. Germline values: CDR1 DFQATT, CDR2 SNEGSKA (reference sequence). Between the trimmed V and J ends, which lost 0 bases and 6 bases, there was a span of 15 bases. CDR3 in amino acids: CSARDLGGEGNIQYF. The CDR3 DNA is TGCAGTGCTAGAGATTTAGGAGGTGAGGGAAACATTCAGTACTTC.

This rearrangement joins TRBV6-2 or TRBV6-3 to TRBJ1-1; TRBD1 might be the D (5 bases). The length of the CDR3 is 15 residues. The V and J ends lost 5 bases and 2 bases respectively, with 15 bases between them. Germline V CDR1 and CDR2: MNHEY, SVGEGT. The chain's CDR3 is CASSDRQKSNTEAFF. CDR3 in DNA: TGTGCCAGCAGTGATAGACAGAAAAGTAACACTGAAGCTTTCTTT.

Only a few counts were recorded for this clonotype. J is TRBJ2-1 and V is TRBV2; 7 bases map to TRBD1. The CDR3 spans 14 residues. The V gene's germline CDR1 is SNHLY and CDR2 FYNNEI. Unmatched junction bases numbered 8, after V lost 4 bases and J lost 8 bases. CDR3 nucleotides: TGTGCCAGCAGTGTATTTACAGGGGTTTATGAGCAGTTCTTC. It is translated as CASSVFTGVYEQFF.

This clonotype was observed at least ten times. One end of the junction varies from germline; a read error may be responsible. The chain employs TRBV5-1 and TRBJ2-7, with 8 bases matching TRBD1. Germline V gene lookup returns CDR1 SGHRS and CDR2 YFSETQ. CDR3 length: 14 residues. The CDR3 DNA follows: TGTGCCAGCAGTTCCGGGACAGGCTCCTACGAGCAGTACTTC. Its translation: CASSSGTGSYEQYF.

J is TRBJ2-1 and V is TRBV3-1, with 7 positions matching TRBD1. V was clipped by 2 bases and J by 6 bases; unmatched bases: 7. In germline, CDR1 is LGHDT, CDR2 YNNKEL (reference sequence). CDR3 length equals 15 residues. The CDR3 reads CASSQSPGTANEQFF. The CDR3 bases are TGTGCCAGCAGCCAATCTCCCGGGACAGCCAATGAGCAGTTCTTC.

This rearrangement joins TRBV29-1 to TRBJ2-1, with a tentative D call TRBD2 (5 bases). The CDR3 sequence is 15 residues long. Between the trimmed V and J ends, which lost 3 bases and 9 bases, there was a span of 21 bases. Germline CDR1 is SQVTM and CDR2 is ANQGSEA. The CDR3 DNA reads as TGCAGCGTTGACGGTCTAGCAATCCGACCCAGTGAGCAGTTCTTC. It translates to CSVDGLAIRPSEQFF.

The chain links TRBV7-9 to TRBJ2-1, with D possibly TRBD2 on 5 matching bases. This CDR3 contains 17 residues. The V end was cut by 5 bases, the J end by 0 bases, with 17 bases between. Germline assignment: CDR1 SEHNR and CDR2 FQNEAQ (reference sequence). The CDR3 DNA sequence: TGTGCCAGCAGCCTTCCGCCTCGGGAAGACTCCTACAATGAGCAGTTCTTC. It yields the protein CASSLPPREDSYNEQFF.

The J gene is TRBJ2-4, the V gene TRBV20-1; no clear D gene. Germline V gene data show CDR1 as DFQATT and CDR2 as SNEGSKA (reference sequence). The CDR3 sequence is 13 residues long. V shed 0 bases and J shed 6 bases, with 9 bases lying between them. CDR3 loop: CSARDARRNIQYF. As DNA, the CDR3 is TGCAGTGCTAGAGATGCACGAAGAAACATTCAGTACTTC.